This paragraph reports one T cell receptor (beta chain). The length of the CDR3 is 15 residues. Germline loops: CDR1 LNHDA, CDR2 SQIVND (reference sequence). V lost 5 bases and J 5 bases, leaving 15 bases between the germline ends. The investigators amplified TCR beta CDR3 regions from RNA transcripts. A set of HTBI primers served as the primers for a first-round RT-PCR of the TCR CDR3. TCRdb redid the calling of the multiplex PCR reads with MiXCR, one entry per CDR3 protein. Of a few hundred thousand distinct CDR3 sequences detected, roughly 20% appear once; the ten largest clones hold around 27%. This entry comes from a study of T cells in Graves' hyperthyroidism and ophthalmopathy.

This TCR derives from a man younger than 35 with Graves' hyperthyroidism. The chain uses TRBV19 and TRBJ2-2; weak D call: TRBD2 (5 bases). Sequencing was performed on blood. The CDR3 bases are TGTGCCAGTAGTCCTTACCGGACGGGAACCGGGGAGCTGTTTTTT. Protein sequence: CASSPYRTGTGELFF.